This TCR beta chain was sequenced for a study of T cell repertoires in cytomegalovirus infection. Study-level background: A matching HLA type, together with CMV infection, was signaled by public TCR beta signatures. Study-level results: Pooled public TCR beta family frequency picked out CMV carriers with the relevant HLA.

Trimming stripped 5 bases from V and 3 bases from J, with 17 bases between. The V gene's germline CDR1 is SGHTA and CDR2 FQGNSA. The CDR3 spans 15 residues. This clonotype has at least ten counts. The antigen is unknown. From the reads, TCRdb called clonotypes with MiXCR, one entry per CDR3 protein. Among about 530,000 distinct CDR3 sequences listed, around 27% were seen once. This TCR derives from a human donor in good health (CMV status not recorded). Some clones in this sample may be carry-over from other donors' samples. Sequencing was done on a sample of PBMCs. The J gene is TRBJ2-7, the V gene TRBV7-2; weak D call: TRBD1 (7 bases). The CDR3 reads CASSPQAGGLYEQYF. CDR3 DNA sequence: TGTGCCAGCAGCCCCCAGGCAGGGGGGCTCTACGAGCAGTACTTC. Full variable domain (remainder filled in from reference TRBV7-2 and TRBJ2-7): GAGVSQSPSNKVTEKGKDVELRCDPISGHTALYWYRQSLGQGLEFLIYFQGNSAPDKSGLPSDRFSAERTGGSVSTLTIQRTQQEDSAVYLCASSPQAGGLYEQYFGPGTRLTVT.